These 2 T cell receptor beta chains were all obtained from the same sample, sequenced in a study of blood T cell repertoires in COVID-19. Data came from immunoSEQ multiplex PCR; TCRdb stores just in-frame clones and leaves some out. The sample comprises tens of thousands of clones, more than 65% of which are singletons, and roughly 12% rests with the top ten. Sequenced input: peripheral blood. Receptor source: a man aged 70-80 years with acute or convalescent COVID-19.

The chain links TRBV7-2 to TRBJ2-1; tentatively, D is TRBD1 (5 bases). V dropped 2 bases and J dropped 5 bases, with 10 bases sitting between them. Germline CDR1 and CDR2: SGHTA and FQGNSA. The CDR3 covers 14 residues. The CDR3, as DNA: TGTGCCAGCAGCTTAAACCGACAGAACAATGAGCAGTTCTTC. Translation gives CASSLNRQNNEQFF.

The chain is built from TRBV5-1 and TRBJ1-1; D not certain. This CDR3 has 14 residues. Germline CDR1 and CDR2: SGHRS and YFSETQ. Trimming took off 0 bases at V and 7 bases at J, with 13 bases between the two ends. The CDR3 region has the DNA TGCGCCAGCAGCTTGGAAGGCGGCGTGAGTGAAGCTTTCTTT. Translated, it gives CASSLEGGVSEAFF.